This T cell receptor beta chain was sequenced during a study of blood T cell repertoires in COVID-19. Study-wide background: Both acute and convalescent COVID-19 samples were obtained from the United States, Italy and Spain. T cells, B-cell-depleted T cells, or PBMCs provided the cDNA or gDNA that served as material.

CDR1 is SGHTS, CDR2 YDEGEE, per germline. This CDR3 is 16 amino acids long. V lost 2 bases, J lost 3 bases, and 16 bases lay in between. TCRdb's table, derived via immunoSEQ multiplex PCR, lists solely in-frame clones and lacks some. Among 200,000 to 250,000 clones listed, under 90% were seen once. This clone turned up a few times. The TCR sequence derives from a woman of 80 years or more with active or convalescent COVID-19. The chain couples TRBV5-8 to TRBJ2-3, with D perhaps matching TRBD2 (6 bases). The sample comprised peripheral blood. The CDR3 DNA reads as TGTGCCAGCAGCTTTGGTTCGGGAGAAGGGACAGATACGCAGTATTTT. Its translation is CASSFGSGEGTDTQYF.